Listed below are T cell receptor beta chains from one sample, sequenced in a study of blood T cell repertoires in COVID-19. Here immunoSEQ multiplex PCR was the method, and the copy in TCRdb shows in-frame clones only, minus some. Of more than 300,000 clones listed, 89% were seen once; the top ten hold less than 2%. The sample was peripheral blood. The receptors come from a woman aged 25-40 years with COVID-19, enrolled during active disease. CDR3s include the opening cysteine and the closing phenylalanine or tryptophan. A D gene is named only where the DNA matches it firmly. A row's size may be missing; if present it is once, few, many or a size class.

abundance: -; d_gene: -; v_gene: TRBV29-1; j_gene: TRBJ2-7; CDR3nt: TGCAGCGTCGCTGACTCATCCTACGAGCAGTACTTC; CDR3aa: CSVADSSYEQYF
abundance: once; d_gene: TRBD1; v_gene: TRBV6-6; j_gene: TRBJ1-1; CDR3nt: TGTGCCAGCAGTTACCGAACTCAGGGGGCGGACACTGAAGCTTTCTTT; CDR3aa: CASSYRTQGADTEAFF
abundance: once; d_gene: TRBD1; v_gene: TRBV27; j_gene: TRBJ2-7; CDR3nt: TGTGCCAGCAGTTTAGATGGACAGGGGGGAAGGGAGCAGTACTTC; CDR3aa: CASSLDGQGGREQYF
abundance: -; d_gene: -; v_gene: TRBV19; j_gene: TRBJ1-1; CDR3nt: TGTGCCAGTAGTATTCGGGAGGGGGGAAACACTGAAGCTTTCTTT; CDR3aa: CASSIREGGNTEAFF
abundance: -; d_gene: TRBD1; v_gene: TRBV5-1; j_gene: TRBJ1-5; CDR3nt: TGCGCCAGCAGCTTGGGCAGGGGGAATCAGCCCCAGCATTTT; CDR3aa: CASSLGRGNQPQHF
abundance: many; d_gene: -; v_gene: TRBV4-2; j_gene: TRBJ2-1; CDR3nt: TGTGCCAGCAGCCACCAGACAAGTTCCTACAATGAGCAGTTCTTC; CDR3aa: CASSHQTSSYNEQFF
abundance: -; d_gene: -; v_gene: TRBV28; j_gene: TRBJ1-1; CDR3nt: TGTGCCAGCAGTTTAATCCGGGTAATCCGGGGCACTGAAGCTTTCTTT; CDR3aa: CASSLIRVIRGTEAFF
abundance: -; d_gene: TRBD2; v_gene: TRBV7-2; j_gene: TRBJ2-1; CDR3nt: TGTGCCAGCAGTCAAACTCGACTAGCTAATGAGCAGTTCTTC; CDR3aa: CASSQTRLANEQFF
abundance: -; d_gene: TRBD1; v_gene: TRBV7-3; j_gene: TRBJ2-2; CDR3nt: TGTGCCAGCAGCTCTCGGACAGGAGCCGGGGAGCTGTTTTTT; CDR3aa: CASSSRTGAGELFF
abundance: -; d_gene: -; v_gene: TRBV9; j_gene: TRBJ1-3; CDR3nt: TGTGCCAGCAGCGTAGATAGGGGATTCTCTGGAAACACCATATATTTT; CDR3aa: CASSVDRGFSGNTIYF